This T cell receptor (beta chain) appears in the sequencing data of a study of T cells in Graves' hyperthyroidism and ophthalmopathy. Study findings and constraints: Most expanded thyroid clonotypes above 0.001 recurred in blood.

Investigators excluded patients with uncontrolled infection, other autoimmune disease, pregnancy or lactation. Used for diagnoses were clinical symptoms, serum thyroxine and TRAb, thyroid ultrasound and orbital computed tomography. From 8.5 to 10 ml of fresh peripheral blood, PBMCs were isolated. The CDR3 contains 17 residues. Unmatched junction bases numbered 8, after V lost 5 bases and J lost 1 base. Germline assignment: CDR1 SGHTA and CDR2 FQGNSA. This clonotype was found a few times. Antigen: not known. The CDR3 regions of TCR beta were amplified from RNA transcripts. Researchers ran a first-round RT-PCR on the TCR CDR3 using the HTBI primer set. TCRdb called the multiplex PCR reads again in MiXCR, with one record for every CDR3 protein. Counted here are roughly 710,000 distinct CDR3 sequences, just over 35% occurring once; the ten biggest clones make up approximately 31%.

This clonotype was obtained from a woman between 40 and 55 years old with Graves' hyperthyroidism. The sample taken for sequencing was blood. The V and J genes are TRBV7-2 and TRBJ2-6; 7 bases fit TRBD1. The CDR3 nucleotides are TGTGCCAGCAGCCCACGACAGGGTCCTTCTGGGGCCAACGTCCTGACTTTC. It translates to CASSPRQGPSGANVLTF. The complete variable domain, with remaining parts taken from reference TRBV7-2 and TRBJ2-6, reads GAGVSQSPSNKVTEKGKDVELRCDPISGHTALYWYRQSLGQGLEFLIYFQGNSAPDKSGLPSDRFSAERTGGSVSTLTIQRTQQEDSAVYLCASSPRQGPSGANVLTFGAGSRLTVL.